What follows describes a single T cell receptor (beta chain). Antigen unknown. This entry belongs to a study of CD8+CD57+ T cells in acquired aplastic anemia. Background on the study: Sorted CD4+ and CD8+ cells gave an average of 3.2 ug of DNA.

Sequencing was done on patients that had shown CD8+CD57+ cell expansion by flow cytometry. At the time of blood sampling, patients had not yet received any therapy. TCR beta VDJ and CDR3 profiles were obtained from a genomic DNA template. One entry per CDR3 protein, called by TCRdb with MiXCR from the reads. The repertoire holds fewer than 250,000 distinct CDR3 sequences, with less than 60% as singletons. Study conclusions and caveats: A set of some 28 CD8+ CDR3 sequences was shared between patients and controls, and these sequences appeared highly expressed in patients. Patients were compared with controls for CD8+ Simpson's diversity, and no significant difference emerged.

The receptor's source is a human donor with aplastic anemia. Sequencing used sorted CD4+, CD8+, or CD8+CD57+ T cells (not recorded which) from PBMCs.

CDR3 protein: CASSFGQQETNVLTF. The CDR3 coding sequence is TGTGCCAGCAGCTTTGGCCAGCAAGAGACCAACGTCCTGACTTTC. V is TRBV5-4 and J is TRBJ2-6, with D unresolved. V was cut by 2 bases and J by 8 bases, with 14 bases left in between. Looked up from germline, CDR1 is SGHNT and CDR2 is YYREEE (reference sequence). The CDR3 extends over 15 amino acids.